The subject of this entry is one TCR beta chain. Participants' own reports of clinical history determined their cohort assignment. Two negative PCRs, clearance, or symptom resolution were required of recovered Cohort 3 donors. Germline V gene lookup returns CDR1 LNHDA and CDR2 SQIVND (reference sequence). Losses at the gene ends were 3 bases for V and 2 bases for J; bases not matched to a gene: 5. This CDR3 contains 17 residues. This sample is part of a study of blood T cell repertoires in COVID-19. Only in-frame clones appear in the TCRdb table, and some are missing; sequencing was by immunoSEQ multiplex PCR. Among approximately 280,000 clones listed, around 90% were seen once.

This TCR came from a middle-aged woman who had recovered from COVID-19. The sequenced sample was PBMCs or T cells enriched from blood (not recorded which). The J gene is TRBJ2-1, the V gene TRBV19; 12 nucleotides line up with TRBD2. The CDR3 spells CASSIVLAGGPYNEQFF. The CDR3 nucleotides read TGTGCCAGTAGTATTGTTCTAGCGGGAGGGCCCTACAATGAGCAGTTCTTC. Full variable domain (outside the CDR3, taken from reference TRBV19 and TRBJ2-1): DGGITQSPKYLFRKEGQNVTLSCEQNLNHDAMYWYRQDPGQGLRLIYYSQIVNDFQKGDIAEGYSVSREKKESFPLTVTSAQKNPTAFYLCASSIVLAGGPYNEQFFGPGTRLTVL.